What follows is one TCR beta chain and its context. Per the study methods: Amplified reference gene primers provided the basis for estimating nucleated cell counts. Some clones are missing from TCRdb's copy, which holds only in-frame ones; the method was immunoSEQ multiplex PCR. The V and J calls and clone size were taken over from that table, and D and trimming were inferred from the DNA. The sample includes approximately 85,000 clones, 70% to 90% of them seen just once. This CDR3 contains 14 residues. V lost 3 bases and J 8 bases, leaving 13 bases between the germline ends. Per the germline V gene, CDR1 is LNHNV and CDR2 is YYDKDF (reference sequence). This specimen comes from a study of blood T cell repertoires in COVID-19. Overall study: Acute-phase and convalescent COVID-19 samples originated in the United States, Italy and Spain.

This clonotype was obtained from a man in his fifties with active or convalescent COVID-19. Specimen: peripheral blood. The gene calls are TRBV15 and TRBJ1-4; D possibly corresponds to TRBD1 (6 bases). Here the CDR3 reads CATSRVRGGEKLFF. CDR3 DNA: TGTGCCACCAGCAGGGTCAGGGGTGGGGAAAAACTGTTTTTT.